The entry below describes one T cell receptor beta chain. This sample was taken from a study of blood T cell repertoires in COVID-19. The wider study: The study drew acute and convalescent COVID-19 samples from the United States, Italy and Spain. PBMCs, B-cell-depleted T cells, or T cells were the source of the cDNA or gDNA that made up the material.

Deletions cut 2 bases from V and 2 bases from J, with 18 bases between. Per germline, CDR1 SGHTA and CDR2 FQGNSA. The CDR3 is 17 amino acids. Original analysis: Amplified reference gene primers provided the basis for estimating nucleated cell counts. Generated by immunoSEQ multiplex PCR, the TCRdb table keeps only in-frame clones and is missing some. That table gives V, J and clone size, and the DNA gave D and trimming. The sample shows fewer than 85,000 clones, roughly four fifths of them seen only once. The sample was peripheral blood. The gene calls are TRBV7-2 and TRBJ1-2; weak D call: TRBD1 (6 bases). This TCR was recovered from a woman aged 55-70 years with acute or convalescent COVID-19. The CDR3 region has the DNA TGTGCCAGCAGCTTAAGGCCCCGCGGGGGCTCGAACTATGGCTACACCTTC. Its translation: CASSLRPRGGSNYGYTF. The variable domain in full, completed from reference TRBV7-2 and TRBJ1-2, reads GAGVSQSPSNKVTEKGKDVELRCDPISGHTALYWYRQSLGQGLEFLIYFQGNSAPDKSGLPSDRFSAERTGGSVSTLTIQRTQQEDSAVYLCASSLRPRGGSNYGYTFGSGTRLTVV.